This T cell receptor beta chain was documented in a study of T cell changes during pregnancy in multiple sclerosis. Generated by immunoSEQ multiplex PCR, the TCRdb table keeps only in-frame clones and is missing some. This table holds over 85,000 clones, 75% to 95% found once. Germline assignment: CDR1 MNHNS and CDR2 SASEGT. This CDR3 region has 13 residues. Trimming shortened V by 6 bases and J by 7 bases, and 15 bases separated the two germline ends. This clone was picked up one time. The receptor's source is a female donor in good health, enrolled as a control in a pregnancy study. This chain joins TRBV6-1 and TRBJ1-2, with unresolved D. Specimen: peripheral blood, collected in the first trimester of pregnancy. The CDR3 protein is CASREAGTTGYTF. CDR3 DNA sequence: TGTGCCAGCAGGGAGGCGGGAACTACTGGCTACACCTTC.